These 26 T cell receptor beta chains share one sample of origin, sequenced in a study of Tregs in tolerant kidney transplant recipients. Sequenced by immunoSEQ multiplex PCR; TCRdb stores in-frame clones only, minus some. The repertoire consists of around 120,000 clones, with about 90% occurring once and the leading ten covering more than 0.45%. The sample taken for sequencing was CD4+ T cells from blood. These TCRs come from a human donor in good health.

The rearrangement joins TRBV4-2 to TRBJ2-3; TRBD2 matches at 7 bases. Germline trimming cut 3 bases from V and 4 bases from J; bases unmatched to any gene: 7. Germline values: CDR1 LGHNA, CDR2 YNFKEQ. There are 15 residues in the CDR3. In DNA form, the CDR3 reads TGTGCCAGCAGCCAGTCTTGGCTAGCGGCAGATACGCAGTATTTT. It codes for CASSQSWLAADTQYF.

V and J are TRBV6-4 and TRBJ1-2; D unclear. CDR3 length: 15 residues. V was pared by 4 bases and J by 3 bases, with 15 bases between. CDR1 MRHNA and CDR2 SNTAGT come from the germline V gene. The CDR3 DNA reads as TGTGCCAGCAGTGCACGTTTCCCGGCCGACTATGGCTACACCTTC. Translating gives CASSARFPADYGYTF.

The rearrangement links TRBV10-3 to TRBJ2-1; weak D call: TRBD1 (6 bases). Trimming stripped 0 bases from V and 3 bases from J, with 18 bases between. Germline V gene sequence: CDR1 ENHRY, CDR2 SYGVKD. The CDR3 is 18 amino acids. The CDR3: CAISESNYGDIYYNEQFF. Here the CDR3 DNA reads TGTGCCATCAGTGAGTCGAATTATGGGGACATTTACTACAATGAGCAGTTCTTC.

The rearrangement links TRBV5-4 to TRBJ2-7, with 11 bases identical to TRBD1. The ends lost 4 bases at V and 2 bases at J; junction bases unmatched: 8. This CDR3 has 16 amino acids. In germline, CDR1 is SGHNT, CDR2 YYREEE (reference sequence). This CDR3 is CASSPTRGQGAYEQYF. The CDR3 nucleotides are TGTGCCAGCAGCCCAACTCGGGGACAGGGGGCCTACGAGCAGTACTTC.

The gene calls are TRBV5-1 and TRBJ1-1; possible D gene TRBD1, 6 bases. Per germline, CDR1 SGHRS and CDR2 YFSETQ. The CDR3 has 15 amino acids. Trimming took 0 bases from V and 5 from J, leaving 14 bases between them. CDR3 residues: CASSLGPGVGTEAFF. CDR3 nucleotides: TGCGCCAGCAGCTTGGGGCCAGGGGTTGGGACTGAAGCTTTCTTT. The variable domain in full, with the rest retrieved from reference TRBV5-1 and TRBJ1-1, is KAGVTQTPRYLIKTRGQQVTLSCSPISGHRSVSWYQQTPGQGLQFLFEYFSETQRNKGNFPGRFSGRQFSNSRSEMNVSTLELGDSALYLCASSLGPGVGTEAFFGQGTRLTVV.

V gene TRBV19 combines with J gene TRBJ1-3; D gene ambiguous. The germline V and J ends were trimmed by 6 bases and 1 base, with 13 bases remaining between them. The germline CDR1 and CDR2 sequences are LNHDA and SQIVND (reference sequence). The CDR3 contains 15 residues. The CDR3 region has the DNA TGTGCCAGTAGCTTCCGGCTGGGTTCTGGAAACACCATATATTTT. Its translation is CASSFRLGSGNTIYF.

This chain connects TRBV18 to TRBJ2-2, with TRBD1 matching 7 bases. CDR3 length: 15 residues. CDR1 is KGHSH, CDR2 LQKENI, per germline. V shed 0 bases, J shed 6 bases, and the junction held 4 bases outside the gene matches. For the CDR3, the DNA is TGTGCCAGCTCACCACCTTATCAGGGGGCCGGGGAGCTGTTTTTT. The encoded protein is CASSPPYQGAGELFF.

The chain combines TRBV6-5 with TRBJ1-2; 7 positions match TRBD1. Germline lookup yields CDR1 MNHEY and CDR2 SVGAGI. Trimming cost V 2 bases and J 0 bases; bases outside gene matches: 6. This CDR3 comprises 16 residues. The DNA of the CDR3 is TGTGCCAGCAGTTACACAGGGGCCGTAGCTAACTATGGCTACACCTTC. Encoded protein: CASSYTGAVANYGYTF.

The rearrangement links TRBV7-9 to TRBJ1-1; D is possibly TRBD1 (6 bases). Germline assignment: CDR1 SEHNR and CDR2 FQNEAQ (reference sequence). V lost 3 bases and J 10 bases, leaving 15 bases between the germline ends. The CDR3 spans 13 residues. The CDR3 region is CASSFQGSQGAFF. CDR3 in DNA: TGTGCCAGCAGCTTCCAGGGGTCTCAAGGAGCTTTCTTT.

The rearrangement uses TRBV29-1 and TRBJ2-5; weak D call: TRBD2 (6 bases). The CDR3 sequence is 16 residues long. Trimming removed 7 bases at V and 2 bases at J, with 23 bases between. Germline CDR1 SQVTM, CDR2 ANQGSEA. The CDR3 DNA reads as TGCAGCGCCCTCCGGGGGTTAGCAACCCTTCAAGAGACCCAGTACTTC. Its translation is CSALRGLATLQETQYF.

CDR3 residues: CASSPRGAEAFF. CDR3 DNA sequence: TGTGCCAGCAGCCCGCGAGGGGCCGAAGCTTTCTTT. The chain has TRBV7-9 and TRBJ1-1; possible D gene TRBD1, 5 bases. Germline assignment: CDR1 SEHNR and CDR2 FQNEAQ (reference sequence). The CDR3 contains 12 residues. Trimming pared 5 bases from V and 8 bases from J, leaving 12 bases between.

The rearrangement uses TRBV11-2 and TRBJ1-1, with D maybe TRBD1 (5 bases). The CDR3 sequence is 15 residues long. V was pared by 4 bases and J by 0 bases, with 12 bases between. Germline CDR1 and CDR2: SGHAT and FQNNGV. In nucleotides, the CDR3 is TGTGCCAGCAGCTCCAGCGACAGCATGAACACTGAAGCTTTCTTT. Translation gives CASSSSDSMNTEAFF.

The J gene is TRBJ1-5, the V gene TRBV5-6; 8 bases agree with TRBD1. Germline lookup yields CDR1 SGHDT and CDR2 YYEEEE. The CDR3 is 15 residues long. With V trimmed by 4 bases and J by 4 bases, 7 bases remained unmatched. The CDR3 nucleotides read TGTGCCAGCAGCGGGGCAGGGGGCGCAAATCAGCCCCAGCATTTT. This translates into CASSGAGGANQPQHF.

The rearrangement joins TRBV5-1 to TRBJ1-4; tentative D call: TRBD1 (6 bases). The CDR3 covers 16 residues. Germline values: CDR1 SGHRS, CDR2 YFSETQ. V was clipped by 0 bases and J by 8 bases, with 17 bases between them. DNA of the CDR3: TGCGCCAGCAGCTTGGCCCCCGCAGGGGCCGCCGAAAAACTGTTTTTT. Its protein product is CASSLAPAGAAEKLFF.

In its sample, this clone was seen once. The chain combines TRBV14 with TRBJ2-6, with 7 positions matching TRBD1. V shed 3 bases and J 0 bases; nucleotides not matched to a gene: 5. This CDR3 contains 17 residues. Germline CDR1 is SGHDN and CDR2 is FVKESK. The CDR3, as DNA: TGTGCCAGCAGCCAGCCAGGGGGACGCTCTGGGGCCAACGTCCTGACTTTC. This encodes CASSQPGGRSGANVLTF.

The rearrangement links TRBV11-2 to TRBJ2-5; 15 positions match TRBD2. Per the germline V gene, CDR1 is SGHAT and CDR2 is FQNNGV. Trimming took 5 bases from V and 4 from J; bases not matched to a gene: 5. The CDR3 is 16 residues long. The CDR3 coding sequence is TGTGCCAGCAGCCCAGGGACTAGCGGGAGGTTAGAGACCCAGTACTTC. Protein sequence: CASSPGTSGRLETQYF.

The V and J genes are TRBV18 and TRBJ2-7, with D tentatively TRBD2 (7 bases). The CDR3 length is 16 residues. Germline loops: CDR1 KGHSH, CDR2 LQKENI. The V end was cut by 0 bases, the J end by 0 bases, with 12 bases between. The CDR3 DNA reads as TGTGCCAGCTCACCACCAACGGGGGGCTACTCCTACGAGCAGTACTTC. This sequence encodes CASSPPTGGYSYEQYF.

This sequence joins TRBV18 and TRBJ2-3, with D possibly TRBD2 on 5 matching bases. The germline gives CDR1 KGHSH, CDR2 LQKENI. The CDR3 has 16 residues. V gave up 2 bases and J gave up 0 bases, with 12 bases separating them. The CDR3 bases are TGTGCCAGCTCACCATACGGCGGGCCTAGCACAGATACGCAGTATTTT. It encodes CASSPYGGPSTDTQYF.

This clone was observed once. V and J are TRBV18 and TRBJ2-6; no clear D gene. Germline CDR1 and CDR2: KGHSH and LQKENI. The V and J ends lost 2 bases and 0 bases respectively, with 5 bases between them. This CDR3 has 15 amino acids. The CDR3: CASSPIDSGANVLTF. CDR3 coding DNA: TGTGCCAGCTCACCAATAGACTCTGGGGCCAACGTCCTGACTTTC.

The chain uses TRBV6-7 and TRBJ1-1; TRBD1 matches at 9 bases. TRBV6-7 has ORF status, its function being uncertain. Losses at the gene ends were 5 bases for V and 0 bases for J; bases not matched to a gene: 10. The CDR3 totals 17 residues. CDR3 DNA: TGTGCCAGCAGTACTAAACCGGGACAGGGTTTGAACACTGAAGCTTTCTTT. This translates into CASSTKPGQGLNTEAFF.

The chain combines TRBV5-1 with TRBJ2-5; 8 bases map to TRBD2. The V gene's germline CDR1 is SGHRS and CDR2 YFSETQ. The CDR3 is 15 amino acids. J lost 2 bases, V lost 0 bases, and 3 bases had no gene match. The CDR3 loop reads CASSLAAGAQETQYF. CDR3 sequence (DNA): TGCGCCAGCAGCTTGGCAGCGGGGGCACAAGAGACCCAGTACTTC.

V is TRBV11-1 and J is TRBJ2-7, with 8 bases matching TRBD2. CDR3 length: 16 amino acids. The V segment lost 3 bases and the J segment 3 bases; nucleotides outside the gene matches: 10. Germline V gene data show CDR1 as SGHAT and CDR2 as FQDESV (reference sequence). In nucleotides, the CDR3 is TGTGCCAGCAGCTTGTCGGGCGGGAGGCCTGGCTACGAGCAGTACTTC. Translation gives CASSLSGGRPGYEQYF.

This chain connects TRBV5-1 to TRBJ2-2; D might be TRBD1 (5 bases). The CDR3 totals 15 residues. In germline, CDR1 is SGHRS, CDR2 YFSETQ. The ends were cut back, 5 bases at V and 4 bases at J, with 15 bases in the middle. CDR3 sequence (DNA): TGCGCCAGCAGATCTGGAGACAGCCTCACCGGGGAGCTGTTTTTT. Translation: CASRSGDSLTGELFF.

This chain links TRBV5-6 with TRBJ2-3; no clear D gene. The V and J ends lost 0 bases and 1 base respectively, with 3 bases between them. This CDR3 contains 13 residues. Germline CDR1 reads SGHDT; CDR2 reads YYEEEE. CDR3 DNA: TGTGCCAGCAGCTTGGTTGGCACAGATACGCAGTATTTT. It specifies CASSLVGTDTQYF.

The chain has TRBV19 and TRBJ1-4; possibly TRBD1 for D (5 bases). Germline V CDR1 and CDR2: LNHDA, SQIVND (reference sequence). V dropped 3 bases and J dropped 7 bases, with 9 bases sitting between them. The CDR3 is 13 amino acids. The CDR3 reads CASSILGGEKLFF. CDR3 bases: TGTGCCAGTAGTATCCTCGGGGGTGAAAAACTGTTTTTT.

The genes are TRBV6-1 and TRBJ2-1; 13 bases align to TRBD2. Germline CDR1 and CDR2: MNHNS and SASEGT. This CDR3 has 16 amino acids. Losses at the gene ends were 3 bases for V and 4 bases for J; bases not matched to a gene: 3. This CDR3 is CASSDGLAGAYNEQFF. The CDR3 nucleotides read TGTGCCAGCAGTGACGGACTAGCGGGGGCGTACAATGAGCAGTTCTTC.